The next 20 T cell receptor beta chains were all read from a single sample in a study of T cells in Graves' hyperthyroidism and ophthalmopathy. The CDR3 regions of TCR beta were amplified from RNA transcripts. With the HTBI primer set, the TCR CDR3 went through a first round of RT-PCR. TCRdb reprocessed the multiplex PCR reads via MiXCR and lists one record per CDR3 protein. Found here are around 370,000 distinct CDR3 sequences, approximately 18% of them singletons; the top ten hold 40%. Sequencing used blood. These TCRs come from a man between 18 and 29 years old with Graves' ophthalmopathy.

This chain links TRBV6-4 with TRBJ2-7; a possible D gene is TRBD2 (5 bases). V lost 3 bases and J lost 7, with 13 bases in between. Germline loops: CDR1 MRHNA, CDR2 SNTAGT. This CDR3 comprises 13 residues. CDR3 in amino acids: CASSEELGREQYF. The CDR3 nucleotides read TGTGCCAGCAGTGAGGAACTAGGGCGGGAGCAGTACTTC.

The V call is TRBV7-9, the J call TRBJ2-1, with 7 bases fitting TRBD1. This CDR3 spans 16 amino acids. Looked up from germline, CDR1 is SEHNR and CDR2 is FQNEAQ (reference sequence). The junction had 9 bases not matched to a gene; V was cut back by 1 base and J by 6 bases. The CDR3 sequence is CASSLGRDRPFNEQFF. The CDR3 region has the DNA TGTGCCAGCAGCTTAGGCCGGGACAGACCCTTCAATGAGCAGTTCTTC.

This clonotype was detected only a few times. The rearrangement links TRBV5-1 to TRBJ2-5; 8 bases are a match to TRBD1. The CDR3 covers 19 residues. The V gene end was trimmed by 6 bases and the J gene end by 0 bases; junction bases not matched to a gene: 19. Germline lookup yields CDR1 SGHRS and CDR2 YFSETQ. The CDR3 sequence is CASNPGIRPHRGDQETQYF. The CDR3 DNA is TGCGCCAGCAACCCCGGAATCCGGCCACACAGGGGGGACCAAGAGACCCAGTACTTC.

This clonotype was picked up a small number of times. The V gene is TRBV14, the J gene TRBJ1-2; weak D call: TRBD1 (5 bases). V lost 0 bases, J lost 12 bases, and 20 bases lay in between. There are 15 residues in the CDR3. Germline CDR1 SGHDN, CDR2 FVKESK. The CDR3 loop reads CASSQDRKTDTSNTF. The DNA of the CDR3 is TGTGCCAGCAGCCAAGATAGAAAGACAGACACTTCCAACACCTTC.

The table lists this clonotype with a few counts. The J gene is TRBJ2-7, the V gene TRBV20-1; TRBD1 aligns across 8 bases. There are 13 residues in the CDR3. The germline CDR1 and CDR2 sequences are DFQATT and SNEGSKA (reference sequence). With V trimmed by 6 bases and J by 6 bases, 10 bases remained unmatched. CDR3 bases: TGCAGTGCCCCCCTCGGACAGGGCCTCGAGCAGTACTTC. The encoded protein is CSAPLGQGLEQYF.

This clonotype was observed a single time. A much larger clonotype is one base distant, so this may be a read error. V usage is TRBV4-2 and J usage is TRBJ2-2; TRBD2 matches 10 bases. CDR1 is LGHNA and CDR2 is YNFKEQ in the germline V gene. The CDR3 sequence is 15 residues long. CDR3 DNA: TGTGCCAGCAGCCAACTAGCGGGGGACACCGGGGAGCTGCTTTTT. It is translated as CASSQLAGDTGELLF.

The chain couples TRBV3-1 to TRBJ2-3; the match to TRBD2 covers 10 bases. Germline loops: CDR1 LGHDT, CDR2 YNNKEL (reference sequence). V gave up 4 bases and J gave up 3 bases; unmatched junction bases: 4. The CDR3 extends over 15 amino acids. CDR3 amino acids: CASSRPGLATDTQYF. The CDR3, as DNA: TGTGCCAGCAGCCGCCCGGGACTAGCGACAGATACGCAGTATTTT.

This CDR3 reads CSARDSRKNQPQHF. The CDR3 DNA follows: TGCAGTGCTAGAGATTCTAGAAAAAATCAGCCCCAGCATTTT. The chain has TRBV20-1 and TRBJ1-5, with no clear D. The CDR3 spans 14 residues. V shed 0 bases and J shed 4 bases, with 10 bases lying between them. Germline V gene data show CDR1 as DFQATT and CDR2 as SNEGSKA (reference sequence).

This clonotype was found many times. V and J are TRBV20-1 and TRBJ1-1, with 10 bases that match TRBD1. Germline assignment: CDR1 DFQATT and CDR2 SNEGSKA (reference sequence). The V gene end was trimmed by 4 bases and the J gene end by 10 bases; junction bases not matched to a gene: 6. The CDR3 is made up of 12 amino acids. CDR3 amino acids: CSAKAGTGVAFF. CDR3 in DNA: TGCAGTGCTAAAGCTGGGACAGGGGTAGCTTTCTTT.

J is TRBJ2-1 and V is TRBV27, with 9 bases aligning to TRBD2. This CDR3 has 16 residues. V gave up 1 base and J gave up 4 bases; unmatched junction bases: 5. Germline values: CDR1 MNHEY, CDR2 SMNVEV (reference sequence). The CDR3, as DNA: TGTGCCAGCAGTTTATTGGCTAGCGGGGCTTACAATGAGCAGTTCTTC. Its protein product is CASSLLASGAYNEQFF.

In this sample, this clonotype turned up a few times. V gene TRBV4-1 combines with J gene TRBJ1-4; D may be TRBD1 (5 bases). This CDR3 comprises 16 residues. Looked up from germline, CDR1 is MGHRA and CDR2 is YSYEKL. V shed 3 bases and J shed 5 bases, with 16 bases lying between them. CDR3 amino acids: CASSQPLQGINEKLFF. CDR3 nucleotides: TGCGCCAGCAGCCAGCCCCTGCAGGGCATAAATGAAAAACTGTTTTTT.

The chain is built from TRBV12-3 or TRBV12-4 and TRBJ2-2, with D possibly being TRBD2 (7 bases). The CDR3 is 14 residues long. Deletions cut 5 bases from V and 6 bases from J, with 13 bases between. The CDR3 region has the DNA TGTGCCAGCAGTAGAGGGAGGGGGGCCGGGGAGCTGTTTTTT. Amino acid sequence: CASSRGRGAGELFF.

This clonotype was recorded many times. The rearrangement links TRBV20-1 to TRBJ2-2; D gene unclear. Trimming removed 6 bases at V and 7 bases at J, with 12 bases between. The CDR3 has 12 residues. CDR1 and CDR2 (germline): DFQATT, SNEGSKA (reference sequence). The CDR3 reads CSAFHMGGELFF. The CDR3 DNA reads as TGCAGTGCCTTCCATATGGGCGGGGAGCTGTTTTTT.

This clonotype was observed many times. V gene TRBV5-1 combines with J gene TRBJ2-4; 7 bases agree with TRBD2. With 0 bases clipped from V and 0 bases from J, the junction kept 3 bases outside the gene matches. Germline V gene sequence: CDR1 SGHRS, CDR2 YFSETQ. CDR3 size: 16 residues. The DNA for the CDR3 is TGCGCCAGCAGCTTGGAAAGCGGGGTAGCCAAAAACATTCAGTACTTC. Protein: CASSLESGVAKNIQYF.

This clonotype was recorded many times. The rearrangement uses TRBV20-1 and TRBJ1-4, with D perhaps matching TRBD1 (6 bases). Germline CDR1 and CDR2: DFQATT and SNEGSKA (reference sequence). V was trimmed by 8 bases and J by 6 bases, leaving 22 bases between them. The CDR3 sequence is 15 residues long. As DNA, the CDR3 is TGCAGTCGAAACAGGGCGGGGGCGGGTGATGAAAAACTGTTTTTT. Residues: CSRNRAGAGDEKLFF.

This clonotype appeared a few times. The gene calls are TRBV7-9 and TRBJ2-1; TRBD1 is a possible D gene (6 bases). V was clipped by 10 bases and J by 4 bases, with 8 bases between them. The germline V gene encodes CDR1 SEHNR and CDR2 FQNEAQ (reference sequence). This CDR3 contains 11 residues. The CDR3 here is CATGQYNEQFF. The CDR3 DNA reads TGTGCCACCGGACAGTACAATGAGCAGTTCTTC.

This clonotype was observed many times. Here the CDR3 DNA reads TGTGCCAGCAACTTCCCCTCCGGCCCCGCCAATGAGCAGTTCTTC. It specifies CASNFPSGPANEQFF. V and J are TRBV7-9 and TRBJ2-1, with D unclear. Germline values: CDR1 SEHNR, CDR2 FQNEAQ (reference sequence). CDR3 length: 15 amino acids. The V end lost 7 bases, the J end lost 6 bases, and 19 bases lay between the germline ends.

Of note for this clonotype: A much larger clone sits a single nucleotide away, making a read error possible. The chain uses TRBV28 and TRBJ1-1, with TRBD1 matching 7 bases. J gave up 3 bases and V 9 bases, and 7 bases lay outside the gene matches. The CDR3 contains 13 residues. CDR1 is MDHEN and CDR2 is SYDVKM in the germline V gene. This chain's CDR3 is CASGQALDTEAFF. The DNA for the CDR3 is TGTGCCAGTGGACAGGCCCTGGACACTGAAGCTTTCTTT.

In DNA form, the CDR3 reads TGCGCCAGCAGCCAATGGCTAGCGGCCTGGAAGGTGGAGCAGTTCTTC. Protein product: CASSQWLAAWKVEQFF. The V call is TRBV4-1, the J call TRBJ2-1, with 7 bases aligning to TRBD2. Looked up from germline, CDR1 is MGHRA and CDR2 is YSYEKL. The V and J ends lost 2 bases and 10 bases, in that order; junction bases with no gene match: 14. The CDR3 spans 16 residues.

This chain joins TRBV12-3 or TRBV12-4 and TRBJ2-2; 7 bases match TRBD2. CDR3 size: 15 residues. Germline trimming cut 2 bases from V and 3 bases from J; bases unmatched to any gene: 3. The chain's CDR3 is CASSLWLADTGELFF. The DNA for the CDR3 is TGTGCCAGCAGTTTATGGCTAGCGGACACCGGGGAGCTGTTTTTT.